This is a list of T cell receptor beta chains from one sample in a study of cytomegalovirus exposure and HLA in healthy donors. TCRdb's table, derived via immunoSEQ multiplex PCR, lists solely in-frame clones and lacks some. This repertoire shows around 240,000 clones, around 80% found once; its top ten account for 5% to 6%. Sequenced sample: PBMCs. These receptor sequences come from a woman aged 40 to 55 in good health and CMV-seropositive. Each CDR3 is given with its conserved first and last residue. A D gene is named only where the DNA matches it firmly. The size entry is marked missing in some rows and otherwise reads once, few, many or a size class.

CDR3 DNA: TGTGCCAGCAGCGTAGATTTGTCTGCCTACAATGAGCAGTTCTTC
CDR3 protein: CASSVDLSAYNEQFF
clone size: -
D gene: -
V gene: TRBV9
J gene: TRBJ2-1

CDR3 DNA: TGTGCCACCAGCAGAGATGGGGGCGAGCAGTACTTC
CDR3 protein: CATSRDGGEQYF
clone size: -
D gene: -
V gene: TRBV15
J gene: TRBJ2-7

CDR3 DNA: TGCGCCAGCAGCATAGACAGCTTAAACACTGAAGCTTTCTTT
CDR3 protein: CASSIDSLNTEAFF
clone size: few
D gene: -
V gene: TRBV5-1
J gene: TRBJ1-1

CDR3 DNA: TGCGCCAGCAGCCCGGCAGACAGGTATTACACAGATACGCAGTATTTT
CDR3 protein: CASSPADRYYTDTQYF
clone size: few
D gene: -
V gene: TRBV4-3
J gene: TRBJ2-3

CDR3 DNA: TGTGCCAGTAGTAACAGAGCCTACGAGCAGTACTTC
CDR3 protein: CASSNRAYEQYF
clone size: -
D gene: -
V gene: TRBV19
J gene: TRBJ2-7

CDR3 DNA: TGTGCCTGGAGTGTATGGTCTGGCGGCATCGGAAACTATGGCTACACCTTC
CDR3 protein: CAWSVWSGGIGNYGYTF
clone size: -
D gene: -
V gene: TRBV30
J gene: TRBJ1-2

CDR3 DNA: TGTGCCAGCGCTCGGGGTGTAGGGCTCCCCTACGAGCAGTACTTC
CDR3 protein: CASARGVGLPYEQYF
clone size: few
D gene: -
V gene: TRBV14
J gene: TRBJ2-7

CDR3 DNA: TGTGCCATCAGTGCTACGGGGGGGAACTCTGGAAACACCATATATTTT
CDR3 protein: CAISATGGNSGNTIYF
clone size: -
D gene: -
V gene: TRBV10-3
J gene: TRBJ1-3

CDR3 DNA: TGCGCCAGCAGCCAAGTCGGGCGGGGAGGCACAGATACGCAGTATTTT
CDR3 protein: CASSQVGRGGTDTQYF
clone size: -
D gene: -
V gene: TRBV4-3
J gene: TRBJ2-3

CDR3 DNA: TGTGCCAGCACCGTGACATGGAACACTGAAGCTTTCTTT
CDR3 protein: CASTVTWNTEAFF
clone size: -
D gene: -
V gene: TRBV6-6
J gene: TRBJ1-1

CDR3 DNA: TGTGCCAGCAGCCAAGACAACGAGCAGTACTTC
CDR3 protein: CASSQDNEQYF
clone size: few
D gene: -
V gene: TRBV14
J gene: TRBJ2-7

CDR3 DNA: TGTGCCAGCAGTTCCGACAGGACCGGCGGCTACACCTTC
CDR3 protein: CASSSDRTGGYTF
clone size: -
D gene: -
V gene: TRBV7-2
J gene: TRBJ1-2

CDR3 DNA: TGTGCCTGGACCGGGGGGGGCCGGGGTTCACCCCTCCACTTT
CDR3 protein: CAWTGGGRGSPLHF
clone size: -
D gene: -
V gene: TRBV30
J gene: TRBJ1-6

CDR3 DNA: TGTGCCAGCAGACCCGGGACAGGGAACACCATATATTTT
CDR3 protein: CASRPGTGNTIYF
clone size: -
D gene: TRBD1
V gene: TRBV7-2
J gene: TRBJ1-3

CDR3 DNA: TGTGCCAGCAGCTTAGTAAGGTTAGCGGGAGTAAACGAGCAGTACTTC
CDR3 protein: CASSLVRLAGVNEQYF
clone size: once
D gene: TRBD2
V gene: TRBV7-9
J gene: TRBJ2-7

CDR3 DNA: TGTGCCAGTAGCAAAGCGAGAGCGAACACCGGGGAGCTGTTTTTT
CDR3 protein: CASSKARANTGELFF
clone size: -
D gene: -
V gene: TRBV19
J gene: TRBJ2-2

CDR3 DNA: TGTGCCAGCAGCCACCCAAGCGGGAGAATCTACAATGAGCAGTTCTTC
CDR3 protein: CASSHPSGRIYNEQFF
clone size: -
D gene: TRBD2
V gene: TRBV14
J gene: TRBJ2-1

CDR3 DNA: TGTGCCTGGGCAGGGAGGAATCTAAGAAACACCATATATTTT
CDR3 protein: CAWAGRNLRNTIYF
clone size: -
D gene: -
V gene: TRBV30
J gene: TRBJ1-3

CDR3 DNA: TGTGCCAGCAGCTTAGAGGCATGGGAGGACTATGGCTACACCTTC
CDR3 protein: CASSLEAWEDYGYTF
clone size: -
D gene: -
V gene: TRBV7-2
J gene: TRBJ1-2

CDR3 DNA: TGTGCCAGTAGTACCGACCCCGGAGGCAATTCACCCCTCCACTTT
CDR3 protein: CASSTDPGGNSPLHF
clone size: -
D gene: -
V gene: TRBV19
J gene: TRBJ1-6

CDR3 DNA: TGTGCCAGCAGCTTAGGTCAGATCTCTGGAAACACCATATATTTT
CDR3 protein: CASSLGQISGNTIYF
clone size: -
D gene: -
V gene: TRBV11-3
J gene: TRBJ1-3

CDR3 DNA: TGTGCCAGCAGCACCCTCTCGAGGGACATTCAGTACTTC
CDR3 protein: CASSTLSRDIQYF
clone size: -
D gene: -
V gene: TRBV9
J gene: TRBJ2-4

CDR3 DNA: TGTGCCTGGAGGGGGACAGGGTTGAGCAATCAGCCCCAGCATTTT
CDR3 protein: CAWRGTGLSNQPQHF
clone size: -
D gene: TRBD1
V gene: TRBV30
J gene: TRBJ1-5

CDR3 DNA: TGTGCCAGCAGTCTTTACACGCGGGGGACAGATACGCAGTATTTT
CDR3 protein: CASSLYTRGTDTQYF
clone size: -
D gene: TRBD2
V gene: TRBV6-1
J gene: TRBJ2-3

CDR3 DNA: TGTGCCAGCAGTATACTAGCTCTACCTGGAGGGGAGCAGTTCTTC
CDR3 protein: CASSILALPGGEQFF
clone size: -
D gene: -
V gene: TRBV6-5
J gene: TRBJ2-1

CDR3 DNA: TGCGCCAGCAGATCACAGGGGAAGGTCCACGAGCAGTACTTC
CDR3 protein: CASRSQGKVHEQYF
clone size: -
D gene: TRBD1
V gene: TRBV4-1
J gene: TRBJ2-7

CDR3 DNA: TGTGCCAGTAGTCCCCTGTCCTATAGCAATCAGCCCCAGCATTTT
CDR3 protein: CASSPLSYSNQPQHF
clone size: -
D gene: -
V gene: TRBV19
J gene: TRBJ1-5

CDR3 DNA: TGCGCCAGCAGCCAAGAACGGCGGGACAGGGGACTAGCGGGGTTCACAGATACGCAGTATTTT
CDR3 protein: CASSQERRDRGLAGFTDTQYF
clone size: -
D gene: TRBD2
V gene: TRBV4-1
J gene: TRBJ2-3

CDR3 DNA: TGCGCCAGCAGTGAGACCGGGTCAAATGGGGAGCAGTACTTC
CDR3 protein: CASSETGSNGEQYF
clone size: few
D gene: -
V gene: TRBV10-1
J gene: TRBJ2-5

CDR3 DNA: TGTGCCAGCAGCAAATGGGGGACTAGCGGCTCCTACGAGCAGTACTTC
CDR3 protein: CASSKWGTSGSYEQYF
clone size: -
D gene: -
V gene: TRBV21-1
J gene: TRBJ2-7

CDR3 DNA: TGTGCCAGCAGCATCGGTGGAAACACCATATATTTT
CDR3 protein: CASSIGGNTIYF
clone size: -
D gene: -
V gene: TRBV5-6
J gene: TRBJ1-3

CDR3 DNA: TGTGCCAGCAGCCTAAAGGGGCCTGGGGATTACGAGCAGTACTTC
CDR3 protein: CASSLKGPGDYEQYF
clone size: -
D gene: -
V gene: TRBV11-3
J gene: TRBJ2-7

CDR3 DNA: TGTGCCAGCAGCTTAGTTCGGGTCGGTGGAAACACCATATATTTT
CDR3 protein: CASSLVRVGGNTIYF
clone size: -
D gene: -
V gene: TRBV11-2
J gene: TRBJ1-3

CDR3 DNA: TGTGCCAGCAGCTTAGCAGCGGGTACCGGGGGCGGGGAGCTGTTTTTT
CDR3 protein: CASSLAAGTGGGELFF
clone size: -
D gene: -
V gene: TRBV11-2
J gene: TRBJ2-2